Sequencing of this T cell receptor beta chain was carried out in a study of blood T cell repertoires in COVID-19. Study overall: T cells, B-cell-depleted T cells, or PBMCs supplied cDNA or gDNA.

The participants were between about 18 and 90 years old and came from 24 US areas. The CDR3 totals 16 residues. Trimming took 6 bases from V and 0 from J; bases not matched to a gene: 8. CDR1 is MDHEN and CDR2 is SYDVKM in the germline V gene. Source study methods: Reference gene primer amplification gave estimated nucleated cell counts. Clones were read by immunoSEQ multiplex PCR, and TCRdb kept only the in-frame ones, dropping some. That table furnishes V, J and clone size, whereas the DNA furnished D and trimming. Altogether 200,000 or so clones are present, around 82% being singletons, with the ten largest covering around 7%.

The chain recombines TRBV28 with TRBJ2-7; TRBD1 aligns across 10 bases. The sequence was obtained from a man aged 35 to 55 who had recovered from COVID-19. Sequenced input: PBMCs or T cells enriched from blood (not recorded which). CDR3 sequence (DNA): TGTGCCAGCAGCCCCCGCGGGACAGGGGTCTCCTACGAGCAGTACTTC. Translation: CASSPRGTGVSYEQYF.